Here is one T cell receptor (beta chain) with its context. Its antigen is not known. This sample is part of a study of cytomegalovirus exposure and HLA in healthy donors. Study conclusions and caveats: TRBV6-2, TRBV6-3 and some other V segments were unresolvable in 87-base-pair reads.

This CDR3 has 14 amino acids. V was pared by 1 base and J by 6 bases, with 12 bases between. Germline assignment: CDR1 SGHTA and CDR2 FQGTGA. The PCR made use of 60 Vbeta and 13 Jbeta primers. Profiling relied on immunoSEQ multiplex PCR, and the TCRdb table lists in-frame clones only, not all of them. The repertoire has fewer than 95,000 clones, around 80% of them found once; the top ten carry 0.57%. This receptor was taken from a man under 40 in good health and CMV-seronegative. Sample: PBMCs. The J gene is TRBJ1-2, the V gene TRBV7-3; D might be TRBD1 (6 bases). The CDR3 DNA follows: TGTGCCAGCAGCTTAAACAGGGATAGCCATGGCTACACCTTC. The encoded protein is CASSLNRDSHGYTF.